Each of the 20 T cell receptor beta chains below was sequenced from the same sample in a study of blood T cell repertoires in COVID-19. Libraries were prepared by immunoSEQ multiplex PCR; TCRdb keeps only in-frame clonotypes and omits some of them. Counted here are some 70,000 clones, around 80% occurring once; the ten biggest clones make up 9.5% to 15%. The sample consisted of peripheral blood. The receptors stem from a man aged 50-59 years with COVID-19, enrolled during active disease.

This chain joins TRBV4-1 and TRBJ2-7, with 7 bases that match TRBD1. This CDR3 has 16 amino acids. Germline V gives CDR1 MGHRA, CDR2 YSYEKL. Germline trimming cut 4 bases from V and 6 bases from J; bases unmatched to any gene: 15. DNA of the CDR3: TGCGCCAGCAGCCGAGGGGCGCTGGGACAGTCGGGCGAGCAGTACTTC. Amino acid sequence: CASSRGALGQSGEQYF.

The V call is TRBV29-1, the J call TRBJ2-3, with no clear D. Per the germline V gene, CDR1 is SQVTM and CDR2 is ANQGSEA. The ends were cut back, 3 bases at V and 2 bases at J, with 3 bases in the middle. The CDR3 is 11 residues long. CDR3 in amino acids: CSVDFTDTQYF. The DNA for the CDR3 is TGCAGCGTTGACTTCACAGATACGCAGTATTTT.

This sequence joins TRBV29-1 and TRBJ2-5; D is unresolved. V was trimmed by 6 bases and J by 2 bases, leaving 16 bases between them. Germline CDR1 SQVTM, CDR2 ANQGSEA. The CDR3 loop spans 14 amino acids. The CDR3 region has the DNA TGCAGCGTGAGGATTGGTCGGTTTCAAGAGACCCAGTACTTC. It is translated as CSVRIGRFQETQYF.

This clone was detected only once. Here the CDR3 DNA reads TGTGCCTGGAGTAAACAGGGAGAAGAGACCCAGTACTTC. Its translation: CAWSKQGEETQYF. V and J are TRBV30 and TRBJ2-5; D perhaps matches TRBD1 (6 bases). Trimming took off 2 bases at V and 3 bases at J, with 10 bases between the two ends. The germline V gene has CDR1 GTSNPN and CDR2 SVGIG (reference sequence). This CDR3 is built from 13 residues.

The table lists this clone with a count of one. The chain links TRBV2 to TRBJ2-1; TRBD1 agrees at 9 bases. The V gene's germline CDR1 is SNHLY and CDR2 FYNNEI. V shed 7 bases, J shed 3 bases, and the junction held 1 base outside the gene matches. CDR3 length: 13 residues. CDR3 sequence: CASTGQGYNEQFF. CDR3 in DNA: TGTGCCAGCACGGGACAGGGCTACAATGAGCAGTTCTTC.

This clone was seen only a few times. This sample also contains other DNA sequences that code for the same CDR3. This chain uses TRBV28 with TRBJ2-7; the match to TRBD1 covers 9 bases. After removal of 6 bases from V and 4 bases from J, the junction contained 10 bases not matched to a gene. The CDR3 runs 15 residues. Per germline, CDR1 MDHEN and CDR2 SYDVKM. CDR3 in DNA: TGTGCCAGCAGCCTCCAGGGACAGGGACTTTACGAGCAGTACTTC. Translation gives CASSLQGQGLYEQYF.

This rearrangement joins TRBV11-2 to TRBJ2-7; D is undetermined. The germline CDR1 and CDR2 sequences are SGHAT and FQNNGV. The ends were cut back, 0 bases at V and 3 bases at J, with 9 bases in the middle. The CDR3 length is 14 residues. The CDR3, as DNA: TGTGCCAGCAGCTTAGAAATCGTGTTCTACGAGCAGTACTTC. Its protein is CASSLEIVFYEQYF.

V usage is TRBV2 and J usage is TRBJ2-7; 8 nucleotides align to TRBD2. The CDR3 sequence is 13 residues long. Trimming cost V 6 bases and J 4 bases; bases outside gene matches: 5. Germline CDR1 SNHLY, CDR2 FYNNEI. The CDR3: CASRASGLYEQYF. In DNA, the CDR3 is TGTGCCAGCAGGGCTAGCGGGCTTTACGAGCAGTACTTC.

The chain has TRBV30 and TRBJ2-1, with TRBD2 matching over 7 bases. The CDR3 has 12 amino acids. Trimming took 3 bases from V and 10 from J; bases not matched to a gene: 6. CDR1 and CDR2 (germline): GTSNPN, SVGIG (reference sequence). The CDR3 protein is CAWRIRRGEQFF. CDR3 nucleotides: TGTGCCTGGAGGATCCGGCGGGGGGAGCAGTTCTTC.

The J gene is TRBJ2-3, the V gene TRBV28; 7 bases are a match to TRBD2. Trimming removed 7 bases from V and 6 bases from J; junction bases left unmatched: 10. The CDR3 runs to 14 residues. Germline V gene data show CDR1 as MDHEN and CDR2 as SYDVKM. The DNA of the CDR3 is TGTGCCAGCAATGCGGGAGTAGGTGATGATACGCAGTATTTT. This translates into CASNAGVGDDTQYF.

This chain joins TRBV28 and TRBJ1-1; TRBD1 aligns across 9 bases. CDR3 length: 15 amino acids. Germline V gene lookup returns CDR1 MDHEN and CDR2 SYDVKM. J was trimmed by 5 bases and V by 8 bases; bases with no gene match: 12. The CDR3 sequence is CASATGGAMETEAFF. The DNA for the CDR3 is TGTGCCAGCGCAACAGGGGGCGCGATGGAAACTGAAGCTTTCTTT.

The genes are TRBV4-1 and TRBJ1-6, with 9 bases matching TRBD1. Germline V gives CDR1 MGHRA, CDR2 YSYEKL. The V gene end was trimmed by 3 bases and the J gene end by 10 bases; junction bases not matched to a gene: 13. The CDR3 contains 17 residues. The CDR3 is CASSQQPTGGLGSPLHF. The CDR3, as DNA: TGCGCCAGCAGCCAGCAACCTACAGGGGGCCTCGGATCACCCCTCCACTTT.

This chain links TRBV20-1 with TRBJ2-1; 13 bases are a match to TRBD2. The V and J ends lost 3 bases and 2 bases, in that order; junction bases with no gene match: 7. The length of the CDR3 is 17 residues. Germline V gene lookup returns CDR1 DFQATT and CDR2 SNEGSKA (reference sequence). CDR3 coding DNA: TGCAGTGCTAGTTTGGGTGGACTAGCGGGGGCCTACAATGAGCAGTTCTTC. Translating gives CSASLGGLAGAYNEQFF.

The chain is built from TRBV19 and TRBJ1-1; D remains unclear. The germline V gene has CDR1 LNHDA and CDR2 SQIVND (reference sequence). The CDR3 sequence is 15 residues long. V dropped 5 bases and J dropped 6 bases, with 19 bases sitting between them. The CDR3 sequence is CASSPVRRGIPEAFF. The CDR3 coding sequence is TGTGCCAGTAGTCCCGTGCGAAGAGGGATCCCTGAAGCTTTCTTT.

J is TRBJ2-6 and V is TRBV24-1, with TRBD1 matching 9 bases. Trimming cost V 5 bases and J 0 bases; bases outside gene matches: 13. Germline V gene lookup returns CDR1 KGHDR and CDR2 SFDVKD. CDR3 length: 20 residues. Here the CDR3 DNA reads TGTGCCACCAGTGGGTATACCGGGACAGGGCTCTTCTCTGGGGCCAACGTCCTGACTTTC. This encodes CATSGYTGTGLFSGANVLTF.

The V and J genes are TRBV10-3 and TRBJ2-7; 7 nucleotides line up with TRBD1. Germline CDR1 ENHRY, CDR2 SYGVKD. Trimming at V came to 4 bases and at J to 5 bases, leaving 8 bases not matched to a gene. CDR3 length: 14 amino acids. The CDR3: CAISAETGIHEQYF. In DNA, the CDR3 is TGTGCCATCAGTGCGGAGACAGGGATCCACGAGCAGTACTTC.

Only a few counts were recorded for this clone. The chain carries TRBV9 and TRBJ1-3, with 9 positions matching TRBD1. The CDR3 runs 17 residues. J gave up 0 bases and V 0 bases, and 4 bases lay outside the gene matches. Per germline, CDR1 SGDLS and CDR2 YYNGEE. CDR3 loop: CASSVAGTGFSGNTIYF. CDR3 nucleotides: TGTGCCAGCAGCGTAGCGGGGACAGGGTTCTCTGGAAACACCATATATTTT.

The chain uses TRBV7-9 and TRBJ1-5; the match to TRBD1 covers 8 bases. CDR3 length equals 15 residues. Per germline, CDR1 SEHNR and CDR2 FQNEAQ (reference sequence). The trim removed 1 base at V and 4 bases at J, leaving 3 bases unmatched. The CDR3 DNA reads TGTGCCAGCAGCTTAGGGACAGGGTGGAATCAGCCCCAGCATTTT. This sequence encodes CASSLGTGWNQPQHF.

This clone was found a few times. The CDR3 sequence: CASSLKGTGFTGANVLTF. In nucleotides, the CDR3 is TGTGCCAGCAGCTTAAAAGGGACAGGGTTCACTGGGGCCAACGTCCTGACTTTC. V is TRBV7-9 and J is TRBJ2-6; 9 bases fit TRBD1. J lost 2 bases, V lost 2 bases, and 7 bases had no gene match. This CDR3 has 18 amino acids. Germline CDR1 and CDR2: SEHNR and FQNEAQ (reference sequence).

The chain joins TRBV7-6 to TRBJ2-3; D remains unclear. The V and J ends lost 1 base and 2 bases respectively, with 10 bases between them. There are 15 residues in the CDR3. CDR1 and CDR2 (germline): SGHVS, FNYEAQ. DNA of the CDR3: TGTGCCAGCAGCTTAGACATACACCCCACAGATACGCAGTATTTT. Amino acids: CASSLDIHPTDTQYF.